Following are 8 T cell receptor beta chains from one sample sequenced in a study of radiation and T cells in renal cell carcinoma. The time point is: blood 4 weeks post-SBRT, at nephrectomy. Documented treatment: 15 Gy SBRT to primary tumor, nephrectomy 4 weeks later. Assay: immunoSEQ multiplex PCR; the TCRdb copy retains only in-frame clones and omits some. Found here are roughly 45,000 clones, roughly 82% of them singletons; the top ten hold about 30%. The specimen comprised blood, sampled from a patient whose treatment included radiotherapy and nephrectomy. Receptors originate from a woman aged 70-85 years with renal cell carcinoma.

V gene TRBV5-4 combines with J gene TRBJ1-2; TRBD1 matches at 7 bases. V shed 2 bases and J 4 bases; nucleotides not matched to a gene: 5. This CDR3 contains 14 residues. The germline CDR1 and CDR2 sequences are SGHNT and YYREEE (reference sequence). CDR3 sequence reads: CASSLSRDSYGYTF. The CDR3 bases are TGTGCCAGCAGCTTATCCCGGGACAGCTATGGCTACACCTTC.

This clone has just one count. The chain links TRBV19 to TRBJ1-2; the D is unclear. In germline, CDR1 is LNHDA, CDR2 SQIVND (reference sequence). The CDR3 length is 15 residues. V lost 4 bases to trimming and J lost 4 bases, with 16 bases between them. As DNA, the CDR3 is TGTGCCAGTAGTACCCGGGTCAGAGATAGCTATGGCTACACCTTC. Translation gives CASSTRVRDSYGYTF.

J is TRBJ2-1 and V is TRBV6-1; 9 positions match TRBD2. There are 15 residues in the CDR3. With V trimmed by 2 bases and J by 7 bases, 6 bases remained unmatched. CDR1 and CDR2 from the germline V gene are MNHNS and SASEGT. The CDR3 loop reads CASSEPGLAGNEQFF. The CDR3 DNA is TGTGCCAGCAGTGAACCGGGACTAGCAGGTAATGAGCAGTTCTTC.

The chain couples TRBV2 to TRBJ2-7, with 8 bases aligning to TRBD1. The V and J ends lost 8 bases and 5 bases, in that order; junction bases with no gene match: 5. The germline V gene encodes CDR1 SNHLY and CDR2 FYNNEI. CDR3 length: 12 amino acids. DNA of the CDR3: TGTGCCAGCGACCGACAGGGGAACGAGCAGTACTTC. Its protein product is CASDRQGNEQYF.

Turning to this clone: Relative to the germline gene, one junction end is altered; a read error may explain this. Other DNA variants within this sample encode the same CDR3. DNA of the CDR3: TGTGCCAGCTCACCAGCAGTCAGCGGGATGGGGGCCAACGTTCTGACTTTC. This translates into CASSPAVSGMGANVLTF. The chain recombines TRBV18 with TRBJ2-6; TRBD2 is a possible D gene (7 bases). The CDR3 length is 17 residues. Germline-derived CDR1 and CDR2 are KGHSH and LQKENI.

The chain recombines TRBV6-5 with TRBJ1-2; possible D gene TRBD1, 5 bases. This CDR3 is built from 15 residues. V dropped 1 base and J dropped 2 bases, with 11 bases sitting between them. Germline V gives CDR1 MNHEY, CDR2 SVGAGI. CDR3: CASSYFPGLNYGYTF. The CDR3 DNA is TGTGCCAGCAGTTACTTCCCGGGACTCAACTATGGCTACACCTTC.

This clone was seen only once. The chain recombines TRBV6-1 with TRBJ1-1, with D hard to call. The CDR3 extends over 15 amino acids. Trimming pared 0 bases from V and 0 bases from J, leaving 8 bases between. Per germline, CDR1 MNHNS and CDR2 SASEGT. The CDR3 is CASSEARALNTEAFF. The CDR3 nucleotides are TGTGCCAGCAGTGAAGCGCGGGCCCTGAACACTGAAGCTTTCTTT.

This clone was recorded once. The chain joins TRBV7-9 to TRBJ1-4, with a weak D call TRBD1 (6 bases). V gave up 9 bases and J gave up 1 base, with 9 bases separating them. CDR1 and CDR2 from the germline V gene are SEHNR and FQNEAQ (reference sequence). CDR3 length: 13 amino acids. The CDR3 nucleotides read TGTGCCAGTCAACAGGGAACTAATGAAAAACTGTTTTTT. Translation: CASQQGTNEKLFF.